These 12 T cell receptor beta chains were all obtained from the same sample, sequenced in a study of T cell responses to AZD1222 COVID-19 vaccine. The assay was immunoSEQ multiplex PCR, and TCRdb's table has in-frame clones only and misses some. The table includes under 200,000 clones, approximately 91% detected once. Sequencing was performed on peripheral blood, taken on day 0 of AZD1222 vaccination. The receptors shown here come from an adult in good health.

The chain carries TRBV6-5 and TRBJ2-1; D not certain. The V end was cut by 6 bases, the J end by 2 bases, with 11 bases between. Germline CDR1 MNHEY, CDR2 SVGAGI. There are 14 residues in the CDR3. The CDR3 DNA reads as TGTGCCAGCAGCCCCCAGACTCCCTACAATGAGCAGTTCTTC. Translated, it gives CASSPQTPYNEQFF.

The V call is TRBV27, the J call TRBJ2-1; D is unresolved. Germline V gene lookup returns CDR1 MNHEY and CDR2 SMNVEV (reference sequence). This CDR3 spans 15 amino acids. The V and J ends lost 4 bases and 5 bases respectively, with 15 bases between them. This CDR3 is CASSSRALGDNEQFF. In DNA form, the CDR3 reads TGTGCCAGCAGTTCTAGGGCCCTCGGAGACAATGAGCAGTTCTTC.

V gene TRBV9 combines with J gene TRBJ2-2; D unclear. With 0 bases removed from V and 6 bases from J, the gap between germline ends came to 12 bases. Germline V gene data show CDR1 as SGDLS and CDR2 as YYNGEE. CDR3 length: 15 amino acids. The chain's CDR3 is CASSVGPQGSGELFF. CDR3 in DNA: TGTGCCAGCAGCGTAGGTCCCCAAGGGTCCGGGGAGCTGTTTTTT.

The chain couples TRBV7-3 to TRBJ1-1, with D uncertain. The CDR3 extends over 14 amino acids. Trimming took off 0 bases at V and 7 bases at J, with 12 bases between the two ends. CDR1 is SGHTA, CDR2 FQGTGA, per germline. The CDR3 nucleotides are TGTGCCAGCAGCTTAACGAATGGTCATTATGAAGCTTTCTTT. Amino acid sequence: CASSLTNGHYEAFF.

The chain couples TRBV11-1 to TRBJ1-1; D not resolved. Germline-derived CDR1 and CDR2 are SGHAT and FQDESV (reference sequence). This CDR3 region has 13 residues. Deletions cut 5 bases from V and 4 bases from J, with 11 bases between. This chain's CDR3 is CASSLSVGTEAFF. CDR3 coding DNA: TGTGCCAGCAGCCTATCAGTGGGCACTGAAGCTTTCTTT.

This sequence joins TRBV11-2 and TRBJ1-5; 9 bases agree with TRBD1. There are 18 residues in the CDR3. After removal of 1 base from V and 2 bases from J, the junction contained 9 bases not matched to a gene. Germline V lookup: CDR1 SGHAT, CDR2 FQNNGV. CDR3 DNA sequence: TGTGCCAGCAGCTTAGGAATAAGGGACAGGGATCGCAATCAGCCCCAGCATTTT. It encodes CASSLGIRDRDRNQPQHF.

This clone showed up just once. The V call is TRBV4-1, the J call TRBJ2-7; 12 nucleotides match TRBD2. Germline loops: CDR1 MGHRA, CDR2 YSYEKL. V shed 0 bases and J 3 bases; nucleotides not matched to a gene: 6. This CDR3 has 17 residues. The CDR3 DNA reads TGCGCCAGCAGCCAAGAACCCCGGACTAGCGGGAACTACGAGCAGTACTTC. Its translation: CASSQEPRTSGNYEQYF.

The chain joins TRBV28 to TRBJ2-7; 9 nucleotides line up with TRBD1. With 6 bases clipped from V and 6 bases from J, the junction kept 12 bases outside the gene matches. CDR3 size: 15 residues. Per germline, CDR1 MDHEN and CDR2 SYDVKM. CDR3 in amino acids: CASSFTGTGSTEQYF. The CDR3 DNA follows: TGTGCCAGCAGCTTTACCGGGACAGGGTCTACCGAGCAGTACTTC.

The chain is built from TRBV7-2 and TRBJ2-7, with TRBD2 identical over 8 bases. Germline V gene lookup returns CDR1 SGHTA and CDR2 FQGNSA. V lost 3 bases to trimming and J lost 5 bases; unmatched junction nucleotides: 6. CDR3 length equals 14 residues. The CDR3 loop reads CASSFSGRFDEQYF. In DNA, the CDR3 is TGTGCCAGCAGCTTCAGCGGGAGATTCGACGAGCAGTACTTC.

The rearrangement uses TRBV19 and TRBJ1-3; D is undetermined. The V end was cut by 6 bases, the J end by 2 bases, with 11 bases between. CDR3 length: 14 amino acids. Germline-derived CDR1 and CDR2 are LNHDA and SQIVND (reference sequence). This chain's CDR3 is CASRDGLAGNTIYF. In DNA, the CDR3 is TGTGCCAGTAGAGACGGTTTGGCTGGAAACACCATATATTTT.

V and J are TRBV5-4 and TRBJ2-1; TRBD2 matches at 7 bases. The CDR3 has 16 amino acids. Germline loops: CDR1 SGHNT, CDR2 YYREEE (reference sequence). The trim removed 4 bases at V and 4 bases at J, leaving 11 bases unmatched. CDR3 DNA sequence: TGTGCCAGCAGCCATCCGGGACTACCCGATTACAATGAGCAGTTCTTC. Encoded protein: CASSHPGLPDYNEQFF.

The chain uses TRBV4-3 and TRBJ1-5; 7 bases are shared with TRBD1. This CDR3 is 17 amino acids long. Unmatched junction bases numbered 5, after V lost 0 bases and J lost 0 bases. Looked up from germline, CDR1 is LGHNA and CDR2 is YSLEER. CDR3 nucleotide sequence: TGCGCCAGCAGCCAAGACAGGGGGGGAAGTAGCAATCAGCCCCAGCATTTT. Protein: CASSQDRGGSSNQPQHF.